The sequence of this T cell receptor beta chain was determined in a study of shared clonotypes between healthy human individuals. V dropped 6 bases and J dropped 0 bases, with 16 bases sitting between them. The germline V gene encodes CDR1 SEHNR and CDR2 FQNEAQ (reference sequence). The CDR3 is made up of 16 amino acids. Produced via immunoSEQ multiplex PCR; TCRdb's table is partial and in-frame only. Of around 2.1 million clones listed, 85% to 95% are singletons. Naive CD8 cells lacked CD45RO and underwent positive selection for CCR7, leaving out terminally differentiated effector memory CD45RA+ cells. Study-level findings and limits: Of the naive CD4 clonotypes, 4% to 5% were shared across a few donors. In contrast to clonotypes shared by all four donors, non-shared clonotypes had lower generation probabilities.

Comments on this clone: Its specificity is unknown.

The chain has TRBV7-9 and TRBJ2-3; D may correspond to TRBD1 or TRBD2 (5 bases each). Sequencing used naive CD8+ T cells from PBMCs. The TCR originated in a man aged 18 to 35 in good health. Some clones in this sample may be carry-over from other donors' samples. CDR3 sequence: CASRPAIGASTDTQYF. The CDR3 region has the DNA TGTGCCAGCAGACCGGCGATCGGGGCCAGCACAGATACGCAGTATTTT.